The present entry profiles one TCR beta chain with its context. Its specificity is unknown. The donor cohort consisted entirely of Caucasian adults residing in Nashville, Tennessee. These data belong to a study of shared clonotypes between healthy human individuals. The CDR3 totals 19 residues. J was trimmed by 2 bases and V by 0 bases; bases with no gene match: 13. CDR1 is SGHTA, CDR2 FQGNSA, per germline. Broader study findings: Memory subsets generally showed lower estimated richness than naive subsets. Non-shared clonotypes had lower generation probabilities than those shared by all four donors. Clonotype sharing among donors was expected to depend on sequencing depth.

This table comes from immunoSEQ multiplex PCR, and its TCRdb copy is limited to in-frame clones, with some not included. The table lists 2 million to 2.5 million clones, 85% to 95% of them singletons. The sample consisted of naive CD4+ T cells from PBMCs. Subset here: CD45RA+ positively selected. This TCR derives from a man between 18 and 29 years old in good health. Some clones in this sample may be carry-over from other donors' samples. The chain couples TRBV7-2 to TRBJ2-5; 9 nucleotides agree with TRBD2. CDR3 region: CASSLASSGIFWGQETQYF. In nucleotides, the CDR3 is TGTGCCAGCAGCTTAGCATCTAGCGGGATCTTTTGGGGGCAAGAGACCCAGTACTTC.